This TCR beta chain was documented in a study of blood T cell repertoires in COVID-19. The junction had 4 bases not matched to a gene; V was cut back by 5 bases and J by 4 bases. Germline values: CDR1 KGHDR, CDR2 SFDVKD. This CDR3 spans 14 amino acids. As handled by the study authors: Estimation of nucleated cell counts relied on the amplification of reference gene primers. Produced via immunoSEQ multiplex PCR; TCRdb's table is partial and in-frame only. The D gene and trimming were derived from the DNA, and the V and J assignments and clone size from that table. The sample includes about 320,000 clones, around nine tenths of them seen just once.

This sequence originates from a woman aged 30 to 39 with COVID-19, enrolled during active disease. Source material: peripheral blood. V and J are TRBV24-1 and TRBJ1-2; 9 bases line up with TRBD1. CDR3 DNA sequence: TGTGCCACCAGTGCCCCGGACAGGGGCTATGGCTACACCTTC. Translating gives CATSAPDRGYGYTF.